This TCR beta chain was recovered during a study of OX40 agonist ivuxolimab in advanced cancers. TCRdb's table, derived via immunoSEQ multiplex PCR, lists solely in-frame clones and lacks some. The table lists about 96,000 clones, about 90% of them singletons. Germline V gene sequence: CDR1 SGHRS, CDR2 YFSETQ. Trimming at V came to 1 base and at J to 3 bases, leaving 2 bases not matched to a gene. CDR3 length equals 14 residues. The sample in question was CD4+ or CD8+ T cells sorted from blood, obtained in a trial of the OX40 agonist ivuxolimab. The receptor comes from an adult with an advanced solid tumor such as melanoma, head and neck, liver or kidney cancer. J is TRBJ2-3 and V is TRBV5-1, with 7 nucleotides matching TRBD2. The CDR3 loop reads CASSLNGGTDTQYF. The CDR3 DNA reads TGCGCCAGCAGCTTGAACGGGGGGACAGATACGCAGTATTTT. Complete variable domain (other parts from reference TRBV5-1 and TRBJ2-3): KAGVTQTPRYLIKTRGQQVTLSCSPISGHRSVSWYQQTPGQGLQFLFEYFSETQRNKGNFPGRFSGRQFSNSRSEMNVSTLELGDSALYLCASSLNGGTDTQYFGPGTRLTVL.